A selection of T cell receptor beta chains follows, all from one sample in a study of persistence of HIV-infected CD4 T cells. What these receptors recognize is not known. The data were produced by immunoSEQ multiplex PCR, yet TCRdb's version contains in-frame clones alone and is incomplete. The table includes approximately 26,000 clones, around 80% detected once. Here the sequenced sample was CD4+ T cells sorted from PBMCs after approximately 20-hour stimulation, taken from a patient who received antiretroviral therapy. These receptors were collected from an adult woman with HIV who was CMV-seropositive. Both conserved end residues are part of each CDR3. The order of the fields is J gene, D gene, CDR3 length, clone size, V gene, CDR3 DNA, CDR3 protein. A D gene is named only where the DNA matches it firmly. Clone size is not always given. Where it is, it says once, few, many or a class for expanded clones.

TRBJ1-4	TRBD1	15	-	TRBV19	TGTGCCAGTAGTGCGCGTGGACAGGTTAATGAAAAACTGTTTTTT	CASSARGQVNEKLFF
TRBJ2-7	-	11	-	TRBV12-3/TRBV12-4	TGTGCCAGCAGCCAGCTCCACGAGCAGTACTTC	CASSQLHEQYF
TRBJ1-2	-	14	-	TRBV15	TGTGCCACCAGCAGAGATATGGGGGCGCGGGGCTACACCTTC	CATSRDMGARGYTF
TRBJ2-5	-	13	-	TRBV3-1/TRBV3-2	TGTGCCAGCAGCCAAGTTGATGGGGAGACCCAGTACTTC	CASSQVDGETQYF
TRBJ1-5	TRBD1	15	-	TRBV4-1	TGTGCCAGCAGCCAAGGGACAGTAGGGGGTCAGCCCCAGCATTTT	CASSQGTVGGQPQHF
TRBJ2-1	-	14	-	TRBV24-1	TGTGCCACCAGTCAGGGTTTCCCTTACAATGAGCAGTTCTTC	CATSQGFPYNEQFF
TRBJ1-2	-	14	-	TRBV9	TGTGCCAGCAGCGCTCTTGATAAGTGGGATGGCTACACCTTC	CASSALDKWDGYTF
TRBJ2-1	-	13	-	TRBV19	TGTGCCAGTAGTATAGGGAGGGGAAATGAGCAGTTCTTC	CASSIGRGNEQFF
TRBJ1-5	-	13	-	TRBV30	TGTGCCTGGAGTGGACAGCCCAATCAGCCCCAGCATTTT	CAWSGQPNQPQHF
TRBJ2-7	-	13	-	TRBV12-3/TRBV12-4	TGTGCCAGCAGTTTATATGGAGAACACGAGCAGTACTTC	CASSLYGEHEQYF
TRBJ2-2	-	16	-	TRBV9	TGTGCCAGCAGCGTAGGGGAAACCCCGAACACCGGGGAGCTGTTTTTT	CASSVGETPNTGELFF
TRBJ2-2	TRBD1	15	-	TRBV5-1	TGCGCCAGCGGGACAGCCTTTGCGAGGACCGGGGAGCTGTTTTTT	CASGTAFARTGELFF
TRBJ1-5	-	13	-	TRBV6-1	TGTGCCAGCAGTGAAGCCCCGCGTCAGCCCCAGCATTTT	CASSEAPRQPQHF
TRBJ1-1	-	11	-	TRBV29-1	TGCAGCGTCAGGACGGGGCCTGAAGCTTTCTTT	CSVRTGPEAFF
TRBJ2-2	-	15	-	TRBV5-6	TGTGCCAGCAGCTTTTTAACCGGAGGTACCGGGGAGCTGTTTTTT	CASSFLTGGTGELFF
TRBJ1-4	TRBD1	15	-	TRBV5-1	TGCGCCAGCAGCAGCGCCGGGACAGGGGATGAAAAACTGTTTTTT	CASSSAGTGDEKLFF
TRBJ1-5	-	16	-	TRBV19	TGTGCCAGTAGCCTTATGACCGGGGTTCAACATCAGCCCCAGCATTTT	CASSLMTGVQHQPQHF
TRBJ2-2	-	14	once	TRBV6-6	TGTGCCAGCACCCATCGAGGGAGCACCGGGGAGCTGTTTTTT	CASTHRGSTGELFF
TRBJ1-2	-	14	-	TRBV2	TGTGCCAGCAGTGTGTCGGGGCCCGTTTATGGCTACACCTTC	CASSVSGPVYGYTF
TRBJ1-2	-	13	few	TRBV10-1	TGCGCCAGCAGTGAGGGGGGTGGCTATGGCTACACCTTC	CASSEGGGYGYTF
TRBJ1-5	TRBD1	17	-	TRBV28	TGTGCCAGCAGTTTAGGGCCCATGACAGGGGTGCGACAGCCCCAGCATTTT	CASSLGPMTGVRQPQHF
TRBJ2-3	-	17	-	TRBV6-6	TGTGCCAGCAGTCCCCCCCCTACCGGGACTAGCACAGATACGCAGTATTTT	CASSPPPTGTSTDTQYF
TRBJ2-3	-	14	few	TRBV30	TGTGCCTCGACGGCCCTATCTCGCACAGATACGCAGTATTTT	CASTALSRTDTQYF
TRBJ1-3	-	14	-	TRBV2	TGTGCCAGCACTATACGGAGCTCTGGAAACACCATATATTTT	CASTIRSSGNTIYF
TRBJ1-2	-	11	-	TRBV3-1/TRBV3-2	TGTGCCAGCAGCCAAGAGGGACATTCCACCTTC	CASSQEGHSTF
TRBJ1-2	-	14	-	TRBV5-6	TGTGCCAGCAGCTTGCCTAGGGTTAACTATGGCTACACCTTC	CASSLPRVNYGYTF
TRBJ1-1	TRBD1	12	-	TRBV11-1	TGTGCCAGCAGCCCGGACAGGGCTTCGGCTTTCTTT	CASSPDRASAFF
TRBJ2-2	TRBD1	15	once	TRBV18	TGTGCCAGCTCCCCGGGACAGCTGAACACCGGGGAGCTGTTTTTT	CASSPGQLNTGELFF
TRBJ2-2	-	14	-	TRBV3-1/TRBV3-2	TGTGCCAGCAGCCCGCGAGCAACCACCGGGGAGCTGTTTTTT	CASSPRATTGELFF
TRBJ1-4	-	13	-	TRBV6-5	TGTGCCACCCGGTTGGGCCTAAATGAAAAACTGTTTTTT	CATRLGLNEKLFF
TRBJ1-1	-	17	-	TRBV5-4	TGTGCCAGCAGACTACCCCCAAGGAGGCTGGAGAACACTGAAGCTTTCTTT	CASRLPPRRLENTEAFF
TRBJ2-7	-	16	-	TRBV15	TGTGCCACCAGCAGAGATCTGGACAGCCCCTCCTACGAGCAGTACTTC	CATSRDLDSPSYEQYF
TRBJ1-3	TRBD1	12	-	TRBV29-1	TGCAGCGTCGGGACAGGCGGAAACACCATATATTTT	CSVGTGGNTIYF
TRBJ2-3	TRBD2	17	-	TRBV5-1	TGCGCCAGCAGCTCGGGACTAGCGGGGGGCCGCACAGATACGCAGTATTTT	CASSSGLAGGRTDTQYF
TRBJ1-3	-	15	-	TRBV30	TGTGCGTTCTCCCCACTACTAGGAACTGGAAACACCATATATTTT	CAFSPLLGTGNTIYF
TRBJ1-4	-	14	-	TRBV5-1	TGCGCCAGCAGCTTTGACGGATTGAATGAAAAACTGTTTTTT	CASSFDGLNEKLFF
TRBJ2-2	TRBD1	15	few	TRBV7-7	TGTGCTAGCAGCTTAGGGACAGGTTTCACCGGGGAGCTGTTTTTT	CASSLGTGFTGELFF
TRBJ1-1	-	13	few	TRBV6-1	TGTGCCAGCAGTGAAGCTAGTAGGAGAAAAGCTTTCTTT	CASSEASRRKAFF
TRBJ2-7	-	14	-	TRBV5-6	TGTGCCAGCAGCGCGGGACAGATATCCTACGAGCAGTACTTC	CASSAGQISYEQYF